The 5 T cell receptor beta chains reported below all come from one sample, sequenced in a study of cytomegalovirus exposure and HLA in healthy donors. The repertoire was sequenced with immunoSEQ multiplex PCR; TCRdb's copy has only in-frame clones and lacks some. The data contain 200,000 or so clones, about 93% of them seen just once; the ten biggest clones take up 1% to 1.2%. The sample was PBMCs. Receptor source: a woman aged 18-35 years in good health and CMV-seronegative.

This chain joins TRBV6-5 and TRBJ1-5; possibly TRBD1 for D (6 bases). The CDR3 contains 15 residues. V dropped 6 bases and J dropped 5 bases, with 17 bases sitting between them. From germline, CDR1 is MNHEY and CDR2 SVGAGI. The CDR3 loop is CASRTDRDNYQPQHF. As DNA, the CDR3 is TGTGCCAGCAGAACTGACCGGGACAACTATCAGCCCCAGCATTTT.

V gene TRBV11-3 combines with J gene TRBJ2-1, with 7 bases identical to TRBD2. V gave up 1 base and J gave up 7 bases; unmatched junction bases: 4. In germline, CDR1 is SGHNT, CDR2 YENEEA. The CDR3 has 14 amino acids. Written as DNA, the CDR3 is TGTGCCAGCAGCTTAGGTCGGGGGGTGAATGAGCAGTTCTTC. It codes for CASSLGRGVNEQFF.

This chain connects TRBV14 to TRBJ2-1, with 14 bases identical to TRBD2. Germline trimming cut 3 bases from V and 6 bases from J; bases unmatched to any gene: 10. Germline CDR1 reads SGHDN; CDR2 reads FVKESK. This CDR3 comprises 18 residues. CDR3 region: CASSQGTSGSYWVNEQFF. The CDR3 DNA sequence: TGTGCCAGCAGCCAGGGGACTAGCGGGAGTTATTGGGTCAATGAGCAGTTCTTC.

V usage is TRBV18 and J usage is TRBJ2-1; 7 positions match TRBD2. This CDR3 is built from 16 residues. The germline V gene has CDR1 KGHSH and CDR2 LQKENI. The junction had 8 bases not matched to a gene; V was cut back by 3 bases and J by 3 bases. DNA for the CDR3: TGTGCCAGCTCACCCGTTGGTCTAGCGGTCTACAATGAGCAGTTCTTC. It translates to CASSPVGLAVYNEQFF. The whole variable domain, remainder taken from reference TRBV18 and TRBJ2-1, is NAGVMQNPRHLVRRRGQEARLRCSPMKGHSHVYWYRQLPEEGLKFMVYLQKENIIDESGMPKERFSAEFPKEGPSILRIQQVVRGDSAAYFCASSPVGLAVYNEQFFGPGTRLTVL.

The chain uses TRBV6-5 and TRBJ2-3; 7 bases are a match to TRBD2. Per germline, CDR1 MNHEY and CDR2 SVGAGI. V trimming: 5 bases; J trimming: 2 bases; junction bases outside the gene matches: 4. CDR3 length: 14 amino acids. CDR3 amino acids: CASSPGTNTDTQYF. The CDR3 DNA is TGTGCCAGCAGTCCCGGGACTAACACAGATACGCAGTATTTT.